These T cell receptor beta chains were read from a single sample in a study of pediatric ulcerative colitis. TCRdb keeps only in-frame clones here, not all; method: immunoSEQ multiplex PCR. This sample carries around 68,000 clones, about three quarters of them seen once, and the ten largest clones take roughly 5.5%. Input material: blood. The receptors come from a boy younger than 18 with moderate ulcerative colitis. The CDR3 runs from the conserved cysteine through the conserved F or W. D genes are given only for firm matches. Only part of the rows carry a size: once, few, many, or a class if the clone is expanded.

v_call: TRBV9
clone_size: -
d_call: -
j_call: TRBJ1-4
cdr3_nt: TGTGCCAGCAGCGTAGTGGCGGGAAATGAAAAACTGTTTTTT
cdr3_aa: CASSVVAGNEKLFF

v_call: TRBV7-2
clone_size: -
d_call: TRBD2
j_call: TRBJ2-3
cdr3_nt: TGTGCCAGCAGCTTAGCGCCCGGACTAGCGGGGGGCCATAGCACAGATACGCAGTATTTT
cdr3_aa: CASSLAPGLAGGHSTDTQYF

v_call: TRBV2
clone_size: few
d_call: -
j_call: TRBJ2-7
cdr3_nt: TGTGCCAGCAGTTTGGTGTCCGAGCAGTACTTC
cdr3_aa: CASSLVSEQYF

v_call: TRBV6-4
clone_size: -
d_call: TRBD1
j_call: TRBJ1-1
cdr3_nt: TGTGCCAGCAGACCGGAGGACAGGGTTGGTGAAGCTTTCTTT
cdr3_aa: CASRPEDRVGEAFF

v_call: TRBV7-2
clone_size: -
d_call: TRBD2
j_call: TRBJ2-7
cdr3_nt: TGTGCCAGCAGCCGAAAGATGACTAGCGGGAGTTACGAGCAGTACTTC
cdr3_aa: CASSRKMTSGSYEQYF

v_call: TRBV5-1
clone_size: -
d_call: -
j_call: TRBJ2-6
cdr3_nt: TGCGCCAGCACCCCGGTCAACTCTGGGGCCAACGTCCTGACTTTC
cdr3_aa: CASTPVNSGANVLTF

v_call: TRBV15
clone_size: -
d_call: TRBD1
j_call: TRBJ1-2
cdr3_nt: TGTGCCACCAGCAGAGTGTTCCAAGAACAGGGGGGCTACACCTTC
cdr3_aa: CATSRVFQEQGGYTF

v_call: TRBV5-1
clone_size: few
d_call: -
j_call: TRBJ1-1
cdr3_nt: TGCGCCAGCAGCTTAAATCTGGGGAACACTGAAGCTTTCTTT
cdr3_aa: CASSLNLGNTEAFF

v_call: TRBV27
clone_size: -
d_call: -
j_call: TRBJ1-1
cdr3_nt: TGTGCCAGCAGCGGCCGGGGGGGGCGAGTCTGGGATTTGGTGGGAGCTTTCTTT
cdr3_aa: CASSGRGGRVWDLVGAFF

v_call: TRBV19
clone_size: -
d_call: -
j_call: TRBJ1-2
cdr3_nt: TGTGCCAGTAGTATAGACCGGGCTAGTGGCTACACCTTC
cdr3_aa: CASSIDRASGYTF

v_call: TRBV6-6
clone_size: -
d_call: -
j_call: TRBJ2-7
cdr3_nt: TGTGCCAGCAGTTACTCGAAACTAGTCCACGAGCAGTACTTC
cdr3_aa: CASSYSKLVHEQYF

v_call: TRBV14
clone_size: -
d_call: TRBD2
j_call: TRBJ2-3
cdr3_nt: TGTGCCAGCAGCCCTCGCGGGGGATACACAGATACGCAGTATTTT
cdr3_aa: CASSPRGGYTDTQYF

v_call: TRBV5-6
clone_size: few
d_call: -
j_call: TRBJ2-7
cdr3_nt: TGTGCCAGCAGCTTGGGCCGGACTTACCCCTACGAGCAGTACTTC
cdr3_aa: CASSLGRTYPYEQYF

v_call: TRBV7-3
clone_size: -
d_call: TRBD2
j_call: TRBJ2-1
cdr3_nt: TGTGCCAGCAGCTTAAAGACTAGCGGATGGACTGGGACGGACCATGAGCAGTTCTTC
cdr3_aa: CASSLKTSGWTGTDHEQFF

v_call: TRBV7-9
clone_size: -
d_call: -
j_call: TRBJ1-6
cdr3_nt: TGTGCCAGCAGCTTTTTTGCCTATAATTCACCCCTCCACTTT
cdr3_aa: CASSFFAYNSPLHF

v_call: TRBV27
clone_size: -
d_call: -
j_call: TRBJ2-7
cdr3_nt: TGTGCCAGCAGCAACCGGGACAACTACGAGCAGTACTTC
cdr3_aa: CASSNRDNYEQYF

v_call: TRBV9
clone_size: once
d_call: -
j_call: TRBJ2-1
cdr3_nt: TGTGCCAGCAGCGCCCTCGTCGAAAGCTCCTACAATGAGCAGTTCTTC
cdr3_aa: CASSALVESSYNEQFF

v_call: TRBV30
clone_size: -
d_call: TRBD1
j_call: TRBJ1-2
cdr3_nt: TGTGTAGGGGGACAGCCCTATGGCTACACCTTC
cdr3_aa: CVGGQPYGYTF

v_call: TRBV18
clone_size: -
d_call: -
j_call: TRBJ1-1
cdr3_nt: TGTGCCAGCTCACCACAGTCAGAGTTGAACACTGAAGCTTTCTTT
cdr3_aa: CASSPQSELNTEAFF

v_call: TRBV9
clone_size: -
d_call: -
j_call: TRBJ1-1
cdr3_nt: TGTGCCAGCAGCGTAGCCGTGGGGAACACTGAAGCTTTCTTT
cdr3_aa: CASSVAVGNTEAFF

v_call: TRBV11-2
clone_size: -
d_call: -
j_call: TRBJ2-5
cdr3_nt: TGTGCCAGCAGCTTAGGCCAAGTCATAGAGACCCAGTACTTC
cdr3_aa: CASSLGQVIETQYF

v_call: TRBV6-5
clone_size: -
d_call: TRBD1
j_call: TRBJ1-1
cdr3_nt: TGTGCCAGCAGTTACTCGGGACAGGGGGGAACTGAAGCTTTCTTT
cdr3_aa: CASSYSGQGGTEAFF

v_call: TRBV19
clone_size: -
d_call: -
j_call: TRBJ1-1
cdr3_nt: TGTGCCAGTACCTGGGGCCCGAACACTGAAGCTTTCTTT
cdr3_aa: CASTWGPNTEAFF

v_call: TRBV30
clone_size: -
d_call: TRBD2
j_call: TRBJ2-1
cdr3_nt: TGTGCCTGGAGTCAAGGACTAGCGGGAGTCAATGAGCAGTTCTTC
cdr3_aa: CAWSQGLAGVNEQFF

v_call: TRBV28
clone_size: -
d_call: -
j_call: TRBJ2-1
cdr3_nt: TGTGCCAGCAGTTCTCACAGGGAACGGTTCTTC
cdr3_aa: CASSSHRERFF

v_call: TRBV5-5
clone_size: -
d_call: -
j_call: TRBJ1-1
cdr3_nt: TGTGCCAGCAGCTTACGGACAACAAACACTGAAGCTTTCTTT
cdr3_aa: CASSLRTTNTEAFF

v_call: TRBV5-8
clone_size: few
d_call: -
j_call: TRBJ2-7
cdr3_nt: TGTGCCAGCAGCACAGCCAGGGAAATGAACGAGCAGTACTTC
cdr3_aa: CASSTAREMNEQYF